These T cell receptor beta chains were read from a single sample in a study of cytomegalovirus exposure and HLA in healthy donors. The repertoire was sequenced with immunoSEQ multiplex PCR; TCRdb's copy has only in-frame clones and lacks some. The table lists some 98,000 clones, roughly 80% of them singletons, with 10% in the top ten. Sequenced sample: PBMCs. Source of these receptors: a human donor in good health. CDR3s leave out the opening cysteine and the closing phenylalanine or tryptophan.

v_gene	j_gene	CDR3aa
TRBV19	TRBJ1-4	ASSIGGQPNEKLF
TRBV28	TRBJ2-2	ASIFSGTEGGELF
TRBV28	TRBJ2-4	ASSLFQAPVAKNIQY
TRBV6-5	TRBJ2-7	ASRGTGSHEQY
TRBV19	TRBJ1-4	ASSGTAGTEKLF
TRBV19	TRBJ2-5	ASGPRGGSVTQY
TRBV28	TRBJ1-5	ASSLQGEQPQH
TRBV19	TRBJ2-2	ASGTRGGELF
TRBV7-6	TRBJ1-1	ASTPGPTRADEAF
TRBV27	TRBJ2-5	ASARGRSETQY
TRBV7-3	TRBJ2-7	ASSPGGVLGYEQY
TRBV29-1	TRBJ1-2	SVSETDYGYT
TRBV21-1	TRBJ2-7	ASTGKTPLLGYEQY
TRBV6-1	TRBJ1-5	ASSEGQGQPQH
TRBV7-3	TRBJ1-2	ASSLTAAGGTGGYT
TRBV5-4	TRBJ2-5	ASSSQRGGTKETQY
TRBV10-2	TRBJ2-5	ASMKGGQETQY
TRBV7-8	TRBJ1-1	ASSLGGRTEAF
TRBV5-1	TRBJ2-2	ASSWGGTGELF
TRBV5-4	TRBJ1-6	ASSLDKGNRPLH
TRBV5-1	TRBJ2-7	ASSPDSGLTYEQY
TRBV7-9	TRBJ2-3	ASSLAGFTDTQY
TRBV9	TRBJ2-5	ASSGGVGQGSGETQY